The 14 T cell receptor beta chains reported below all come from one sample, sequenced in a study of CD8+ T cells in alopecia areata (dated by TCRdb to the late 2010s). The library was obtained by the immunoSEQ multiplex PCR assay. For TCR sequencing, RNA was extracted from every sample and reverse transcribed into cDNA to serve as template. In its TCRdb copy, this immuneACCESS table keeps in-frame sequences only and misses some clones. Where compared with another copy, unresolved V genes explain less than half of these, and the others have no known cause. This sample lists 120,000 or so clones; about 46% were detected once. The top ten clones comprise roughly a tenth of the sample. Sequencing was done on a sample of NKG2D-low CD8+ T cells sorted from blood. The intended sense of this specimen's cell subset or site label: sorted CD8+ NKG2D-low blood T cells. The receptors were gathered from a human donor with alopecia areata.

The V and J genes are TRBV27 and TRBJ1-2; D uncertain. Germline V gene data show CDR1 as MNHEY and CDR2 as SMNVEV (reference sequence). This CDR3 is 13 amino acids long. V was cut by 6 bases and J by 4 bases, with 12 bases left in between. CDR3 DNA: TGTGCCAGCAGCCTAAGGAATGGCTATGGCTACACCTTC. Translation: CASSLRNGYGYTF.

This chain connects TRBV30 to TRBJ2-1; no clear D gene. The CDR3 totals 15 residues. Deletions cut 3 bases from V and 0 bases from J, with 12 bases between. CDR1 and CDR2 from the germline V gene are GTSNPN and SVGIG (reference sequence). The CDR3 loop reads CAWRLLPNSYNEQFF. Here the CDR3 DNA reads TGTGCCTGGAGGTTACTACCGAACTCCTACAATGAGCAGTTCTTC. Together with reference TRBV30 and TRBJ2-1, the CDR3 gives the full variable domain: SQTIHQWPATLVQPVGSPLSLECTVEGTSNPNLYWYRQAAGRGLQLLFYSVGIGQISSEVPQNLSASRPQDRQFILSSKKLLLSDSGFYLCAWRLLPNSYNEQFFGPGTRLTVL.

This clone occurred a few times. The CDR3 here is CASGETGGPEAFF. As DNA, the CDR3 is TGTGCCAGCGGGGAAACGGGAGGGCCTGAAGCTTTCTTT. The chain carries TRBV7-9 and TRBJ1-1, with D unclear. The ends were cut back, 8 bases at V and 6 bases at J, with 16 bases in the middle. This CDR3 has 13 residues. Per the germline V gene, CDR1 is SEHNR and CDR2 is FQNEAQ (reference sequence).

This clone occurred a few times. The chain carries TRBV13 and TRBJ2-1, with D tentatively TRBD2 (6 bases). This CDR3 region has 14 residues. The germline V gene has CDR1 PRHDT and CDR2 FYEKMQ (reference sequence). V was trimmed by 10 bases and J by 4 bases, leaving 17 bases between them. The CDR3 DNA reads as TGTGCCACCGTGGGGCTAGCGAATTACAATGAGCAGTTCTTC. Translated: CATVGLANYNEQFF.

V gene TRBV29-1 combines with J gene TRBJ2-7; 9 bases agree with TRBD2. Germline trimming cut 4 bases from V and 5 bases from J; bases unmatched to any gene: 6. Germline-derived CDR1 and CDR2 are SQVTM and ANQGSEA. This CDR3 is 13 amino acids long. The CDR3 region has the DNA TGCAGCGTTGCATTAGCGGGAGAGGACGAGCAGTACTTC. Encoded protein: CSVALAGEDEQYF.

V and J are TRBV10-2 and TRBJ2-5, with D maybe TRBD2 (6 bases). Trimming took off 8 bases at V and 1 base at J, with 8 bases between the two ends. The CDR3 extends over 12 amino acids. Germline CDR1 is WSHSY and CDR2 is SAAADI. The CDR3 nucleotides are TGCGCCAGCCGGGGACTCCAAGAGACCCAGTACTTC. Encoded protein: CASRGLQETQYF.

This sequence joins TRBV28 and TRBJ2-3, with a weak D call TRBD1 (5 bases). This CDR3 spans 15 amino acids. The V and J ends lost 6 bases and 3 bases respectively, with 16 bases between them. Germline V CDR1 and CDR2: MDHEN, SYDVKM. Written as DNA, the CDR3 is TGTGCCAGCAGCTCAGTGGGGCTAGAAACAGATACGCAGTATTTT. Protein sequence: CASSSVGLETDTQYF.

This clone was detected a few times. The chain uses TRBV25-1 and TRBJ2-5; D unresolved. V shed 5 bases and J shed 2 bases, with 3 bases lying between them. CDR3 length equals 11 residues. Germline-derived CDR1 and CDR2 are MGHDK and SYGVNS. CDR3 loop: CASSNQETQYF. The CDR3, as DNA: TGTGCCAGCAGTAATCAAGAGACCCAGTACTTC.

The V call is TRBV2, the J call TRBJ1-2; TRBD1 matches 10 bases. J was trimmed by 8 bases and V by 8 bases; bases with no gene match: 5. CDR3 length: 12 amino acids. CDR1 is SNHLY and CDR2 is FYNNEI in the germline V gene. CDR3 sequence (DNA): TGTGCCAGCCCTGACAGGGGGCTCGGCTACACCTTC. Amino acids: CASPDRGLGYTF.

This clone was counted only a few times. DNA of the CDR3: TGCAGCGTTGTGATGTACAATGAGCAGTTCTTC. Its translation is CSVVMYNEQFF. The chain combines TRBV29-1 with TRBJ2-1; D is unclear. The ends were cut back, 4 bases at V and 4 bases at J, with 5 bases in the middle. CDR1 SQVTM and CDR2 ANQGSEA come from the germline V gene. CDR3 size: 11 residues.

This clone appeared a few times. CDR3 loop: CSVGTGSNQPQHF. Written as DNA, the CDR3 is TGCAGCGTGGGGACAGGGAGCAATCAGCCCCAGCATTTT. V gene TRBV29-1 combines with J gene TRBJ1-5; 9 bases map to TRBD1. V was clipped by 6 bases and J by 1 base; unmatched bases: 1. CDR1 and CDR2 (germline): SQVTM, ANQGSEA. The CDR3 covers 13 residues.

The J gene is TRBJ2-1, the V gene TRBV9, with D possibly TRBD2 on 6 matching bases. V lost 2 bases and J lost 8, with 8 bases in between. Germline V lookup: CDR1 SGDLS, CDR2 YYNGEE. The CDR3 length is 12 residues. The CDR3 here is CASSVEGDEQFF. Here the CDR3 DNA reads TGTGCCAGCAGCGTGGAGGGTGATGAGCAGTTCTTC.

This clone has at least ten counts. CDR3 nucleotides: TGTGCCAGCAGCTTAGAGTCCAACGAGCAGTACTTC. Protein sequence: CASSLESNEQYF. The genes are TRBV13 and TRBJ2-7; no definite D call. This CDR3 has 12 amino acids. Per the germline V gene, CDR1 is PRHDT and CDR2 is FYEKMQ (reference sequence). The ends were cut back, 1 base at V and 5 bases at J, with 6 bases in the middle. Complete variable domain (other parts from reference TRBV13 and TRBJ2-7): AAGVIQSPRHLIKEKRETATLKCYPIPRHDTVYWYQQGPGQDPQFLISFYEKMQSDKGSIPDRFSAQQFSDYHSELNMSSLELGDSALYFCASSLESNEQYFGPGTRLTVT.

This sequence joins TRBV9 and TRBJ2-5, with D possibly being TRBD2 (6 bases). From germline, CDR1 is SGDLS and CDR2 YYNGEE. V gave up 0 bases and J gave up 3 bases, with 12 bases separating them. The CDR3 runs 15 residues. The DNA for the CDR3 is TGTGCCAGCAGCGTAGGGATAGCGGAGGAAGAGACCCAGTACTTC. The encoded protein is CASSVGIAEEETQYF.